This TCR beta chain stems from a study of Ad26.COV2.S vaccination and SARS-CoV-2 variants. Study-wide background: The study gave Ad26.COV2.S intramuscularly, once or twice 56 days apart.

Indicated treatment: over 15 received Ad26.COV2.S at low or high dose, single or two shots; 5 received placebo; per-sample allocation not given. It was on day 63 after the first vaccine or placebo injection that samples were taken. Immunization relied on an Ad26 vector, which expressed Wuhan-strain SARS-CoV-2 spike. About this clone itself: Its antigen remains unidentified.

Study outcomes and limitations: Breadth of non-spike TCRs did not differ between vaccinees and placebo recipients. Spike-specific responses of CD8+ and CD4+ T cells were reported to display substantial breadth after vaccination.

The method was immunoSEQ multiplex PCR; TCRdb's version includes in-frame clones alone and lacks a portion of them. The sample lists about 280,000 clones; about 89% were seen once. The source was peripheral blood, collected in a trial of Ad26.COV2.S vaccine versus placebo. This TCR was recovered from a person between 18 and 65 years old who received the Ad26.COV2.S COVID-19 vaccine or a placebo.

CDR3: CASSFLQGSSYNSPLHF. The CDR3 nucleotides are TGTGCCAGCAGCTTTTTACAGGGGAGCTCCTATAATTCACCCCTCCACTTT. The V call is TRBV7-2, the J call TRBJ1-6, with 7 bases fitting TRBD1. Trimming cost V 3 bases and J 0 bases; bases outside gene matches: 5. Germline V gene sequence: CDR1 SGHTA, CDR2 FQGNSA. The CDR3 has 17 amino acids.